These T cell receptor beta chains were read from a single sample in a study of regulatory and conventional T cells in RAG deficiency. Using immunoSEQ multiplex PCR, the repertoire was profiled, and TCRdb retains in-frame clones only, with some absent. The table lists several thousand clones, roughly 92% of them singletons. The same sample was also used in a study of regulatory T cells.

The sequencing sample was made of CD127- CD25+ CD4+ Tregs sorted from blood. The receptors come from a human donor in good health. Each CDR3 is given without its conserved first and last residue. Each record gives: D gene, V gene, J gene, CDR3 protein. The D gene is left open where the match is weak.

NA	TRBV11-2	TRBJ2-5	ASSPLEGAQY
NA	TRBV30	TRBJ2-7	AWSVGSLQVEQY
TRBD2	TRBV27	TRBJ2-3	ASSPGLAESTDTQY
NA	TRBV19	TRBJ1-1	ASSRTGSNTEAF
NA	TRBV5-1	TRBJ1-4	ASSSGRGNEKLF
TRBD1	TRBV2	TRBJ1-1	ASTRDRTMVNTEAF
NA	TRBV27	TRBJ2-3	ASSLPPPFGTQY
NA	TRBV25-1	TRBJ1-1	ASSEWAANTEAF
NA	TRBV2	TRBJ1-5	ASTIWEGAGQPQH
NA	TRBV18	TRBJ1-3	ASSPNTGIH
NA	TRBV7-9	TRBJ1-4	ASSLLDANEKLF
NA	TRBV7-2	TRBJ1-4	ASSLAQGEKLF
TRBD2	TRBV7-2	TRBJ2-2	ASSFRREGRGGELF
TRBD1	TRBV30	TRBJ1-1	AWSGYDRGNTEAF
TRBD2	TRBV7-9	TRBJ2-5	ASSLGGLAGPQETQY
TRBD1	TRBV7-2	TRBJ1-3	ASSLAGTGGSENTIY
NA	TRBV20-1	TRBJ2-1	SASGNNEQF
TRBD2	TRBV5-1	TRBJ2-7	ASSFLGGGAYEQY
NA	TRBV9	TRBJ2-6	ASSVGRASGANVLT
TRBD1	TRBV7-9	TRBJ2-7	ASSFSGGLGEQY